This entry features one T cell receptor (beta chain) sequence. This entry comes from a study of T cells in tumors after PD-1 blockade. Looking at the study overall: Some patients also took daily vismodegib 150 mg during anti-PD-1 treatment. Mean per blood sample: some 100,000 templates (about 24,679-260,000), around 35,000 unique clonotypes.

V was clipped by 4 bases and J by 4 bases, with 8 bases between them. CDR3 length: 13 residues. Germline lookup yields CDR1 SGHTA and CDR2 FQGNSA. TCRdb's copy holds only in-frame clones and misses some; the assay was immunoSEQ multiplex PCR. The repertoire consists of 60,000 to 65,000 clones, with approximately 74% occurring once and the leading ten covering about 4.5%. V usage is TRBV7-2 and J usage is TRBJ1-5; D is ambiguous. The sequence was obtained from a human donor with basal cell carcinoma. The sequences come from PBMCs, collected after anti-PD-1 treatment. The DNA for the CDR3 is TGTGCCAGCAGCTCAGGAAGTAATCAGCCCCAGCATTTT. Amino acids: CASSSGSNQPQHF.